This T cell receptor (beta chain) was sequenced during a study of cytomegalovirus exposure and HLA in healthy donors. This PCR relied on a set of 60 Vbeta primers and 13 Jbeta primers. Some clones are missing from TCRdb's copy, which holds only in-frame ones; the method was immunoSEQ multiplex PCR. The data contain approximately 120,000 clones, roughly 75% of them singletons. Study outcomes and limitations: Specific recognition of CMV antigens was confirmed in vitro for a few chains (all CMV-associated). Clonal expansion, a later analysis showed, was greater in HLA-associated TCR beta chains than in equally common others.

CDR1 and CDR2 (germline): KGHSY, FQNENV. This CDR3 contains 16 residues. V shed 0 bases and J shed 10 bases, with 16 bases lying between them. In this sample, this clone turned up a few times. What it recognizes is unknown. Sample: PBMCs. This clonotype was obtained from a female donor in good health and CMV-seronegative. The chain uses TRBV16 and TRBJ1-6; D may be TRBD1 (5 bases). The CDR3 nucleotides are TGTGCCAGCAGCCAATCGCGGTTACAGGTTGGCTCACCCCTCCACTTT. Amino acids: CASSQSRLQVGSPLHF. Variable domain in full (rest from reference TRBV16 and TRBJ1-6): GEEVAQTPKHLVRGEGQKAKLYCAPIKGHSYVFWYQQVLKNEFKFLISFQNENVFDETGMPKERFSAKCLPNSPCSLEIQATKLEDSAVYFCASSQSRLQVGSPLHFGNGTRLTVT.